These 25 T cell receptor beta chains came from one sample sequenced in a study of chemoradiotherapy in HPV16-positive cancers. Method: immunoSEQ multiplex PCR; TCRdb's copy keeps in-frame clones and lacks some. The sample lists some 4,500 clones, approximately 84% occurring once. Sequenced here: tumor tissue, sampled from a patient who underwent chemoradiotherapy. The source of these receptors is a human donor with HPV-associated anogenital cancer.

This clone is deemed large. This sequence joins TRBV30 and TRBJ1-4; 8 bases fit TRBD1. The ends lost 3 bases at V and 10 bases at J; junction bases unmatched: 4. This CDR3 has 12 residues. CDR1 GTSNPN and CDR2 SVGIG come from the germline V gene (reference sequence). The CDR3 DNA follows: TGTGCCTGGAGCGCCCAGGGGGCAAAACTGTTTTTT. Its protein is CAWSAQGAKLFF.

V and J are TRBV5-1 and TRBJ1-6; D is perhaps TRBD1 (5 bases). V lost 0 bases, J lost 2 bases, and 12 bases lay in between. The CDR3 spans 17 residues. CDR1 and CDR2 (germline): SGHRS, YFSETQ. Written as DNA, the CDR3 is TGCGCCAGCAGCTTGGGGCCCTCGGACACCTATAATTCACCCCTCCACTTT. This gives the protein CASSLGPSDTYNSPLHF.

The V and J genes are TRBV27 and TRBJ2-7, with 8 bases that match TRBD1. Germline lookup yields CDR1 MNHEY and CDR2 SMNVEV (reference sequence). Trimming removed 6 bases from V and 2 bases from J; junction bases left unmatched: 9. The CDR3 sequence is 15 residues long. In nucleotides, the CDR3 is TGTGCCAGCAGCAGGGGACAGGCTATAACCTACGAGCAGTACTTC. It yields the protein CASSRGQAITYEQYF.

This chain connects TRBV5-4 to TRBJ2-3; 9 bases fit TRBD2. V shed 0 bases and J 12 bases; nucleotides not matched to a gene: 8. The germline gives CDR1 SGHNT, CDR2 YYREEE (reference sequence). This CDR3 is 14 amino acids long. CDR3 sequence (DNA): TGTGCCAGCAGCTTGGGCCTAGCGGGGAACCCTCAGTATTTT. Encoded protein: CASSLGLAGNPQYF. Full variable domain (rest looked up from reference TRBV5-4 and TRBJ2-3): ETGVTQSPTHLIKTRGQQVTLRCSSQSGHNTVSWYQQALGQGPQFIFQYYREEENGRGNFPPRFSGLQFPNYSSELNVNALELDDSALYLCASSLGLAGNPQYFGPGTRLTVL.

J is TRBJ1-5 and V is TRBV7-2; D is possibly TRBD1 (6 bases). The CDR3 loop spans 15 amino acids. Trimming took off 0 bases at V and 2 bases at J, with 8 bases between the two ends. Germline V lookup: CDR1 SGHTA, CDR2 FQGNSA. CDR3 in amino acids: CASSLAAGGNQPQHF. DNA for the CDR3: TGTGCCAGCAGCTTAGCGGCAGGGGGCAATCAGCCCCAGCATTTT.

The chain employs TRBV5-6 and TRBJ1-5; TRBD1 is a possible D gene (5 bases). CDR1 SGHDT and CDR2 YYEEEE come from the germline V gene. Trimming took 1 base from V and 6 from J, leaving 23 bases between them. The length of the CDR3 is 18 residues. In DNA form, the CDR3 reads TGTGCCAGCAGCTTGAGTTCCAGGGACCGATTCAGGAGTCAGCCCCAGCATTTT. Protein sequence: CASSLSSRDRFRSQPQHF.

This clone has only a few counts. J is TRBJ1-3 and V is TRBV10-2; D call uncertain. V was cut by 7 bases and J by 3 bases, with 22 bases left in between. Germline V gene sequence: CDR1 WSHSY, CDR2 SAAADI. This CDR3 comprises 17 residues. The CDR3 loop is CASTRSSPGVDGNTIYF. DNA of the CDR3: TGCGCCAGCACCCGCTCCTCTCCCGGGGTCGATGGAAACACCATATATTTT.

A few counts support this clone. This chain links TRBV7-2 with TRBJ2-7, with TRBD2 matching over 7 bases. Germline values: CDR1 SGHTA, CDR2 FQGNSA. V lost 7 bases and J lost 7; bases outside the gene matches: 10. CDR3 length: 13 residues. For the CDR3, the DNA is TGTGCCAGCACCGAGGGAGGGCCCCGGGAGCAGTACTTC. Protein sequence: CASTEGGPREQYF.

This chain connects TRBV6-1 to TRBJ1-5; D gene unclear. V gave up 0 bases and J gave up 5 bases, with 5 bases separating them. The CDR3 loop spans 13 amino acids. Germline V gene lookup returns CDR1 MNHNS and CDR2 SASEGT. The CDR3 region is CASSEAPYQPQHF. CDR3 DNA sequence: TGTGCCAGCAGTGAAGCCCCCTATCAGCCCCAGCATTTT.

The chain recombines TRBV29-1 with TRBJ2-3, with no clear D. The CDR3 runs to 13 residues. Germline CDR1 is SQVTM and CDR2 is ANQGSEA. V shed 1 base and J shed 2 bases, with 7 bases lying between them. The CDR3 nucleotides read TGCAGCGTTGAAGGCGGAATCACAGATACGCAGTATTTT. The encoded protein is CSVEGGITDTQYF.

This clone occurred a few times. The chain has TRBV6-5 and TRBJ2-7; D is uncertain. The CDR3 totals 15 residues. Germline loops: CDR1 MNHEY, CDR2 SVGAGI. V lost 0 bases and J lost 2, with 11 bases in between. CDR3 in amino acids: CASSYSHTPTYEQYF. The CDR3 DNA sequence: TGTGCCAGCAGTTACTCCCACACCCCTACCTACGAGCAGTACTTC.

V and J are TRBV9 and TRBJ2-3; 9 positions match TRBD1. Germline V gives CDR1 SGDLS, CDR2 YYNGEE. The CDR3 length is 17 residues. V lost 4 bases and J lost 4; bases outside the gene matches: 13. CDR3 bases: TGTGCCAGCAGCCTTAGGGGGACAGGGTTCGGCGCAGATACGCAGTATTTT. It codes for CASSLRGTGFGADTQYF.

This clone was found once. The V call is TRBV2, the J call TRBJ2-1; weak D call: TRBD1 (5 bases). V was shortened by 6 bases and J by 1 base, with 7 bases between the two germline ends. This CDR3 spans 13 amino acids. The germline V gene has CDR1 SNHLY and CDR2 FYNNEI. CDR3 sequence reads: CASSQGSYNEQFF. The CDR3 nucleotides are TGTGCCAGCAGCCAGGGATCCTACAATGAGCAGTTCTTC.

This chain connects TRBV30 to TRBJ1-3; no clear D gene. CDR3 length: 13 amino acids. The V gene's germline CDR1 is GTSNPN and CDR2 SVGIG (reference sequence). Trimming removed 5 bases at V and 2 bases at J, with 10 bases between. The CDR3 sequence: CAWAPAAGNTIYF. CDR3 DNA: TGTGCCTGGGCCCCTGCGGCTGGAAACACCATATATTTT.

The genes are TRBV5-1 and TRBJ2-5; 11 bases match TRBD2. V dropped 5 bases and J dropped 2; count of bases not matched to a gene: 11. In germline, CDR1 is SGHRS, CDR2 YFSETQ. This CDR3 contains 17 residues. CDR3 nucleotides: TGCGCCAGCAGTGAGGGGGTACTAGCGGGGGTACAAGAGACCCAGTACTTC. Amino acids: CASSEGVLAGVQETQYF.

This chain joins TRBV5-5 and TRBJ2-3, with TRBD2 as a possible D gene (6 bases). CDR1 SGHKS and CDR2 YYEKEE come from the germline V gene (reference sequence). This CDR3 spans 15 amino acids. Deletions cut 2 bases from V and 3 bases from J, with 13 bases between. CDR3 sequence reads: CASSFVQGGTDTQYF. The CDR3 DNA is TGTGCCAGCAGCTTTGTTCAGGGAGGAACAGATACGCAGTATTTT.

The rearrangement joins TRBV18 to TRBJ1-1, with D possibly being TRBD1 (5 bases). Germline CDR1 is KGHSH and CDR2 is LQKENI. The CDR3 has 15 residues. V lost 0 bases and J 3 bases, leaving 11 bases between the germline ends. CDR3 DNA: TGTGCCAGCTCACCACCTGGGGGAGGAGACACTGAAGCTTTCTTT. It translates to CASSPPGGGDTEAFF. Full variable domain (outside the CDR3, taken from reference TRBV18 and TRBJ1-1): NAGVMQNPRHLVRRRGQEARLRCSPMKGHSHVYWYRQLPEEGLKFMVYLQKENIIDESGMPKERFSAEFPKEGPSILRIQQVVRGDSAAYFCASSPPGGGDTEAFFGQGTRLTVV.

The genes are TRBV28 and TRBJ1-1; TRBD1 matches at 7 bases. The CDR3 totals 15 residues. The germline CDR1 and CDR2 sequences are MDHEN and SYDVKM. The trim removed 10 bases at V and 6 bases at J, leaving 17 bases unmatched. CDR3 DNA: TGTGCCACCGATCCTACCACGGGACAGTACTCTGAAGCTTTCTTT. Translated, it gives CATDPTTGQYSEAFF.

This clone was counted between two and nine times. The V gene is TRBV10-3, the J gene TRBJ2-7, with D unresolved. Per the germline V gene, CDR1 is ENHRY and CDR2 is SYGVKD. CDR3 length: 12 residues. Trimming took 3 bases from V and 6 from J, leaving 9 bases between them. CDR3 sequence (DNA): TGTGCCATCAGTGACCCAAACGTCGAGCAGTACTTC. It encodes CAISDPNVEQYF.

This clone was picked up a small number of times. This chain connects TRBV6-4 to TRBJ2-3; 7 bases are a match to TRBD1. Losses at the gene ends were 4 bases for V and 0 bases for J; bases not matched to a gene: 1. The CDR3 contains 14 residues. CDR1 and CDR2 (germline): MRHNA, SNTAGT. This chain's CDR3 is CASSGTGSTDTQYF. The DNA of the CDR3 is TGTGCCAGCAGTGGGACAGGAAGCACAGATACGCAGTATTTT.

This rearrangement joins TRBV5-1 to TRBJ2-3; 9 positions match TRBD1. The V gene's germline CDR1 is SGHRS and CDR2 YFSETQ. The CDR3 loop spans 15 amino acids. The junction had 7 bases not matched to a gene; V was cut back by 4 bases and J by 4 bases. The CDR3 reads CASSLGQGRADTQYF. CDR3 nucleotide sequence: TGCGCCAGCAGCCTCGGACAGGGGAGGGCAGATACGCAGTATTTT.

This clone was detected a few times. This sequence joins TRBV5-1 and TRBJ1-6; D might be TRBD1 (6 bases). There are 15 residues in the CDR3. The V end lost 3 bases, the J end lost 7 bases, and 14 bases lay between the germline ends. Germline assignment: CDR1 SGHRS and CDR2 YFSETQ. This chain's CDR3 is CASSSFPGDNSPLHF. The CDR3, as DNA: TGCGCCAGCAGCTCCTTCCCAGGGGACAATTCACCCCTCCACTTT.

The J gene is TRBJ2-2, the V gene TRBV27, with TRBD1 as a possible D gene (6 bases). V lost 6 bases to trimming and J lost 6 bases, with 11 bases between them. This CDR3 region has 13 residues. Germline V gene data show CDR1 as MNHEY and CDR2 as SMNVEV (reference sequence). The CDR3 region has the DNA TGTGCCAGCAGCTCAGGGGACGCCGGGGAGCTGTTTTTT. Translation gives CASSSGDAGELFF.

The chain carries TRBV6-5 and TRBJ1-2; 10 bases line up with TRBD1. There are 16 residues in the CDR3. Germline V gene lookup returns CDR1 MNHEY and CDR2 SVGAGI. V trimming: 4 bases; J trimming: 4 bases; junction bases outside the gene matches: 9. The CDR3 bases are TGTGCCAGCAGTTTAGGACAGGGGGGTCGTGTCTATGGCTACACCTTC. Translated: CASSLGQGGRVYGYTF.

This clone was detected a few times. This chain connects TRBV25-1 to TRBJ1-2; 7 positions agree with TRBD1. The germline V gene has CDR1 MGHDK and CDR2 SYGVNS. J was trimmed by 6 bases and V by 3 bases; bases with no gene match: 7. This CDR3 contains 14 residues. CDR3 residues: CASSDVWTGDGYTF. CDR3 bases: TGTGCCAGCAGTGATGTGTGGACAGGCGATGGCTACACCTTC.